Following are 4 T cell receptor beta chains from one sample sequenced in a study of cytomegalovirus exposure and HLA in healthy donors. In the PCR, 60 Vbeta and 13 Jbeta primers were used. Generated by immunoSEQ multiplex PCR, the TCRdb table keeps only in-frame clones and is missing some. This repertoire shows 100,000 to 150,000 clones, about 81% found once; its top ten account for under 6%. Material: PBMCs. Receptor source: a woman in her forties in good health and CMV-seropositive.

DNA for the CDR3: TGTGCCAGCAGCGCCGGGACTACTTCCTACGAGCAGTACTTC. Amino acids: CASSAGTTSYEQYF. V usage is TRBV9 and J usage is TRBJ2-7, with 7 positions matching TRBD2. From germline, CDR1 is SGDLS and CDR2 YYNGEE. The V segment lost 3 bases and the J segment 1 base; nucleotides outside the gene matches: 4. The CDR3 consists of 14 residues. Complete variable domain (other parts from reference TRBV9 and TRBJ2-7): DSGVTQTPKHLITATGQRVTLRCSPRSGDLSVYWYQQSLDQGLQFLIQYYNGEERAKGNILERFSAQQFPDLHSELNLSSLELGDSALYFCASSAGTTSYEQYFGPGTRLTVT.

This clone was observed once. The CDR3 sequence is CASSLATGHEKLFF. DNA for the CDR3: TGTGCCAGCAGCTTGGCCACAGGGCATGAAAAACTGTTTTTT. V and J are TRBV5-4 and TRBJ1-4; D may be TRBD1 (6 bases). Germline loops: CDR1 SGHNT, CDR2 YYREEE (reference sequence). The CDR3 is 14 residues long. V was pared by 0 bases and J by 6 bases, with 9 bases between.

This sequence joins TRBV27 and TRBJ1-1; 9 nucleotides align to TRBD1. V trimming: 5 bases; J trimming: 5 bases; junction bases outside the gene matches: 6. CDR3 size: 14 residues. The germline gives CDR1 MNHEY, CDR2 SMNVEV (reference sequence). The CDR3 protein is CASSLQGAGTEAFF. DNA for the CDR3: TGTGCCAGCAGTCTACAGGGGGCAGGGACTGAAGCTTTCTTT.

This chain uses TRBV28 with TRBJ2-1, with D perhaps matching TRBD1 (7 bases). The CDR3 consists of 15 residues. CDR1 is MDHEN, CDR2 SYDVKM, per germline. Between the trimmed V and J ends, which lost 3 bases and 5 bases, there was a span of 14 bases. The CDR3, as DNA: TGTGCCAGCAGTTTTGGATTCAGGGGGGACAATGAGCAGTTCTTC. Residues: CASSFGFRGDNEQFF.